These 9 T cell receptor beta chains came from one sample sequenced in a study of T cells in Graves' hyperthyroidism and ophthalmopathy. TCR beta CDR3 sequences were amplified from RNA transcripts. Using the HTBI primer set, a first-round RT-PCR was run on the TCR CDR3. TCRdb processed the multiplex PCR reads anew with MiXCR; each CDR3 protein has one entry. This sample carries fewer than 450,000 distinct CDR3 sequences, about 15% of them seen once, and the ten largest clones take 34%. The source material was blood. These receptors were collected from a woman younger than 45 with Graves' hyperthyroidism that later progressed to Graves' ophthalmopathy.

This clonotype came up a few times. The V and J genes are TRBV20-1 and TRBJ1-1; TRBD1 might be the D (5 bases). Germline V gives CDR1 DFQATT, CDR2 SNEGSKA (reference sequence). The CDR3 consists of 13 residues. V was pared by 3 bases and J by 11 bases, with 19 bases between. The CDR3 is CSASFGAITGAFF. CDR3 bases: TGCAGTGCTAGTTTTGGGGCAATAACTGGGGCTTTCTTT.

In this sample, this clonotype turned up many times. The chain is built from TRBV6-1 and TRBJ1-4, with 9 bases identical to TRBD1. V was pared by 5 bases and J by 8 bases, with 18 bases of the junction left unmatched. From germline, CDR1 is MNHNS and CDR2 SASEGT. The CDR3 contains 18 residues. The CDR3 DNA reads TGTGCCAGCAGTCCCCGCCGGACAGGGGTGGGGATCGGGGAAAAACTGTTTTTT. It codes for CASSPRRTGVGIGEKLFF.

This clonotype occurred many times. The chain has TRBV28 and TRBJ1-5, with no clear D. There are 16 residues in the CDR3. The germline gives CDR1 MDHEN, CDR2 SYDVKM. The ends were cut back, 6 bases at V and 1 base at J, with 16 bases in the middle. The chain's CDR3 is CASRETKLGSNQPQHF. As DNA, the CDR3 is TGTGCCAGCAGGGAGACTAAACTAGGAAGCAATCAGCCCCAGCATTTT.

The genes are TRBV11-2 and TRBJ1-1; 8 nucleotides align to TRBD1. This CDR3 region has 16 residues. Unmatched junction bases numbered 6, after V lost 3 bases and J lost 0 bases. Germline values: CDR1 SGHAT, CDR2 FQNNGV. The chain's CDR3 is CASSFRDRKMNTEAFF. For the CDR3, the DNA is TGTGCCAGCAGCTTCAGGGACAGGAAGATGAACACTGAAGCTTTCTTT.

Many counts were recorded for this clonotype. This chain uses TRBV6-2 or TRBV6-3 with TRBJ1-1; D is perhaps TRBD1 (5 bases). Looked up from germline, CDR1 is MNHEY and CDR2 is SVGEGT. The CDR3 has 12 amino acids. V lost 6 bases to trimming and J lost 8 bases, with 13 bases between them. The CDR3 DNA is TGTGCCAGCAGCCTGGGGCGGCGCGAAGCTTTCTTT. Translating gives CASSLGRREAFF.

This clonotype was seen many times. The rearrangement links TRBV12-3 or TRBV12-4 to TRBJ1-1, with D uncertain. The V end was cut by 6 bases, the J end by 5 bases, with 16 bases between. The CDR3 loop spans 14 amino acids. This CDR3 reads CASSQDTGRTEAFF. The CDR3 DNA reads as TGTGCCAGCAGCCAAGACACCGGCCGGACTGAAGCTTTCTTT.

The sample holds many counts of this clonotype. The V and J genes are TRBV7-6 and TRBJ2-5; D is unclear. V lost 1 base, J lost 3 bases, and 15 bases lay in between. Looked up from germline, CDR1 is SGHVS and CDR2 is FNYEAQ. The CDR3 length is 16 residues. The CDR3 is CASSLGWRQKKETQYF. The CDR3 DNA is TGTGCCAGCAGCTTAGGATGGCGGCAGAAAAAAGAGACCCAGTACTTC.

This clonotype was counted many times. The gene calls are TRBV24-1 and TRBJ2-7, with D perhaps given as TRBD1 or TRBD2 (5 bases each). This CDR3 spans 14 amino acids. Germline loops: CDR1 KGHDR, CDR2 SFDVKD. V lost 5 bases and J 2 bases, leaving 12 bases between the germline ends. CDR3 DNA sequence: TGTGCCACCAGTGCGGGGCCTGGGACCTACGAGCAGTACTTC. It codes for CATSAGPGTYEQYF.

Worth noting for this clonotype: A much larger clone lies one base from this, so it may be a read error. The gene calls are TRBV6-2 or TRBV6-3 and TRBJ2-3, with a tentative D call TRBD2 (6 bases). The CDR3 extends over 15 amino acids. CDR1 and CDR2 from the germline V gene are MNHEY and SVGEGT. The CDR3 region has the DNA TGTGCCAGCGGTTACGTAGGCGGGGACGGAGATACGCAGTATTTT. This codes for CASGYVGGDGDTQYF.